This T cell receptor (beta chain) is drawn from a study of CD8+CD57+ T cells in acquired aplastic anemia. Across the whole study: Across the sorted CD4+ and CD8+ cells, DNA amounts averaged about 3.1 ug.

Overall study results and limits: Between patients and controls, about 30 CD8+ CDR3 sequences were found in common. CD8+ Simpson's diversity in patients was not significantly different from that in controls.

Germline trimming cut 7 bases from V and 5 bases from J; bases unmatched to any gene: 8. In germline, CDR1 is KGHDR, CDR2 SFDVKD. The CDR3 consists of 15 residues. Using genomic DNA as the template, TCR beta VDJ and CDR3 profiling was carried out. MiXCR was run by TCRdb on the reads, yielding one entry per CDR3 protein. The profile shows about 470,000 distinct CDR3 sequences, about a third of them singletons. This clonotype was seen at least ten times. As yet, its antigen is unknown. Sequencing was done on patients that had shown CD8+CD57+ cell expansion by flow cytometry. Each patient carried a diagnosis of severe acquired aplastic anemia.

The sample consisted of sorted CD4+, CD8+, or CD8+CD57+ T cells (not recorded which) from PBMCs. The rearrangement joins TRBV24-1 to TRBJ2-1, with 9 bases fitting TRBD2. The clonotype originates from a human donor with aplastic anemia. The CDR3 sequence: CATSSRLAGNNEQFF. CDR3 DNA: TGTGCCACCAGCAGTCGTCTAGCGGGAAACAATGAGCAGTTCTTC.